Below are 3 T cell receptor beta chains sequenced from a single sample in a study of blood T cell repertoires in COVID-19. Repertoires were generated with immunoSEQ multiplex PCR, while TCRdb's copy carries only in-frame clones and drops some. The sample has 250,000 to 350,000 clones; 88% are singletons. Sequencing input: PBMCs or T cells enriched from blood (not recorded which). The receptors were sampled from a woman between 45 and 60 years old who had recovered from COVID-19.

The rearrangement links TRBV11-2 to TRBJ1-1, with D hard to call. Trimming pared 5 bases from V and 6 bases from J, leaving 16 bases between. The CDR3 has 14 residues. Germline V gene lookup returns CDR1 SGHAT and CDR2 FQNNGV. The CDR3 nucleotides are TGTGCCAGCAGCCAAACATTCATGATCGCTGAAGCTTTCTTT. This encodes CASSQTFMIAEAFF.

This chain connects TRBV7-9 to TRBJ2-7; 10 nucleotides align to TRBD1. The germline V gene encodes CDR1 SEHNR and CDR2 FQNEAQ (reference sequence). The CDR3 is 13 amino acids. Germline trimming cut 7 bases from V and 5 bases from J; bases unmatched to any gene: 5. The DNA for the CDR3 is TGTGCCAGCAACACCGGGACAGGGGACGAGCAGTACTTC. It yields the protein CASNTGTGDEQYF.

The chain uses TRBV28 and TRBJ1-2; D is uncertain. The CDR3 sequence is 13 residues long. CDR1 and CDR2 from the germline V gene are MDHEN and SYDVKM. Trimming took off 6 bases at V and 6 bases at J, with 14 bases between the two ends. CDR3 DNA sequence: TGTGCCAGCAGCCTTCGAGACACAAATGGCTACACCTTC. It encodes CASSLRDTNGYTF.